This TCR beta chain is drawn from a study of shared clonotypes between healthy human individuals. Overall study context: Ranging from 18 to 49 in age, donors were a couple of women and a few men.

Sorted subsets were amplified in replicate PCRs using 150 to 250 ng DNA, 32,000 or so T cell genomes. TCRdb's table, derived via immunoSEQ multiplex PCR, lists solely in-frame clones and lacks some. Counted here are about 2 million clones, about 95% occurring once; the ten biggest clones make up more than 0.95%. CD8 cells classed as naive were CD45RO-negative and positively selected for CCR7, excluding terminally differentiated effector memory CD45RA+ cells. Nashville, Tennessee was home to all donors, who were Caucasian adults. This receptor was identified in a man younger than 30 in good health. Sequencing input: naive CD8+ T cells sorted from blood.

CDR3 nucleotides: TGTGCCAGCAGCTTATCCCACGAGCGGGAACCAGACTACGAGCAGTACTTC. This sequence encodes CASSLSHEREPDYEQYF. The chain is built from TRBV7-9 and TRBJ2-7, with 7 bases identical to TRBD2. The germline gives CDR1 SEHNR, CDR2 FQNEAQ (reference sequence). J lost 3 bases, V lost 2 bases, and 13 bases had no gene match. The CDR3 sequence is 17 residues long.